These 30 T cell receptor delta chains were all obtained from the same sample, sequenced in a study of gamma-delta chains in newborns, infants, children. TCRdb processed the reads again with the CATT caller. The table has about 8,500 delta-chain clones, roughly 3.5% seen once. The sequenced sample consisted of blood. Receptor source: a child who was a newborn, infant or young child, either healthy, febrile or measles-vaccinated (not recorded which).

This clone is judged medium-sized. The rearrangement uses TRDV2 and TRDJ3, with 9 bases that match TRDD3. The CDR3 totals 18 residues. J lost 1 base, V lost 0 bases, and 3 bases had no gene match. Germline CDR1 is GEAIGNYY and CDR2 is EKD. DNA for the CDR3: TGTGCCTGTGACACCGGGGGATACATGTCCTGGGACACCCGACAGATGTTTTTC. It encodes CACDTGGYMSWDTRQMFF.

As regards this clone: This may come from a read error, since a much larger clone is one base off. J is TRDJ1 and V is TRDV2; possible D gene TRDD3, 5 bases. CDR3 length: 15 residues. Looked up from germline, CDR1 is GEAIGNYY and CDR2 is EKD. V was clipped by 5 bases and J by 0 bases, with 15 bases between them. This CDR3 reads CACVPLPGDTDKLIF. In DNA form, the CDR3 reads TGTGCCTGTGTGCCTCTACCGGGGGACACCGATAAACTCATCTTT.

Turning to this clone: An end of the junction does not agree with germline; a read error may underlie this. The V gene is TRDV2, the J gene TRDJ3; 8 bases map to TRDD3. Because TCRdb records no J gene, it was assigned here through a match of the DNA to germline. This CDR3 contains 20 residues. Germline V lookup: CDR1 GEAIGNYY, CDR2 EKD. In DNA form, the CDR3 reads TGTGCCTGTGACAAGGTACTGGGGGTCTTCGGCTCCTGTGACACCCGACAGATGTTTTTC. Translated, it gives CACDKVLGVFGSCDTRQMFF.

Details on this clone: At one end the junction does not follow the germline gene, possibly because of a read error. Other DNA sequences from this sample encode an identical CDR3 as well. The chain links TRDV2 to TRDJ3; 11 positions agree with TRDD3. CDR3 length: 20 amino acids. Germline-derived CDR1 and CDR2 are GEAIGNYY and EKD. The CDR3 here is CACDTGWGIRSSWDTRQMFF. The CDR3 bases are TGTGCCTGTGACACCGGGTGGGGGATACGAAGCTCCTGGGACACCCGTCAGATGTTTTTC.

Remarks on this clone: The sample carries other DNA sequences with the same CDR3. V and J are TRDV2 and TRDJ3; TRDD3 matches at 13 bases. The CDR3 is 19 amino acids. V was clipped by 2 bases and J by 0 bases; unmatched bases: 3. Germline V CDR1 and CDR2: GEAIGNYY, EKD. CDR3 DNA sequence: TGTGCCTGTGACAGTACTGGGGGATACGCCTCCTGGGACACCCGACAGATGTTTTTC. Residues: CACDSTGGYASWDTRQMFF.

Details on this clone: A much larger clone sits a single nucleotide away, making a read error possible. This chain joins TRDV2 and TRDJ3; 8 bases map to TRDD3. As TCRdb names no J gene, one was assigned here on the basis of a DNA match to germline. The CDR3 extends over 21 amino acids. CDR1 is GEAIGNYY, CDR2 EKD, per germline. V shed 0 bases and J 0 bases; nucleotides not matched to a gene: 12. DNA of the CDR3: TGTGCCTGTGACACCACCCCGGGGGATAAGACCGACTCCTGGGACACCCGACAGATGTTTTTC. Translated: CACDTTPGDKTDSWDTRQMFF.

Note on this clone: The protein given in TCRdb and the translation of the DNA differ at residue 5, and the sequence presented here derives from the DNA. V is TRDV2 and J is TRDJ3; TRDD3 might be the D (5 bases). The CDR3 length is 16 residues. Germline-derived CDR1 and CDR2 are GEAIGNYY and EKD. Trimming removed 3 bases at V and 4 bases at J, with 12 bases between. The DNA of the CDR3 is TGTGCCTGTGACCGGGGGTTTCTGTGGGACACCCGACAGATGTTTTTC. It codes for CACDRGFLWDTRQMFF.

Regarding this clone: This may be a read error: a much more frequent sequence differs by one nucleotide. The J segment is TRDJ3; no V gene was assigned; the DNA was not compared with TRDD3, the D call given in the table. This CDR3 has 20 residues. Here the CDR3 DNA reads TGTGCCTGTGACACCGTACTGGGGGATCCCTCGACCTGGGACACCCGCCAGATGTTTTTC. It translates to CACDTVLGDPSTWDTRQMFF.

On this clone itself: The translation of this DNA and the TCRdb protein of a much larger clone differ at residue 4, probably owing to a read error; the protein shown here is translated from the DNA. The chain links TRDV2 to TRDJ1, with 13 bases fitting TRDD3. CDR1 and CDR2 from the germline V gene are GEAIGNYY and EKD. Trimming took 5 bases from V and 0 from J; bases not matched to a gene: 5. This CDR3 is built from 16 residues. CDR3 DNA: TGTGCCTGTGGCATACTGGGGGATACGTACACCGATAAACTCATCTTT. Its protein product is CACGILGDTYTDKLIF.

This clone is deemed medium-sized (0.01 to 0.1%). Other DNA variants within this sample encode the same CDR3. The chain has TRDV2 and TRDJ3; 7 bases agree with TRDD3. Trimming at V came to 1 base and at J to 1 base, leaving 6 bases not matched to a gene. The CDR3 totals 18 residues. Germline-derived CDR1 and CDR2 are GEAIGNYY and EKD. CDR3 in DNA: TGTGCCTGTGACACTCTGGGGGGCCGTTCCTGGGACACCCGACAGATGTTTTTC. It specifies CACDTLGGRSWDTRQMFF.

As to this clone: This probably arose from a read error, given a far larger clone one base away. This chain connects TRDV2 to TRDJ3, with 7 bases matching TRDD3. CDR3 length: 15 amino acids. In germline, CDR1 is GEAIGNYY, CDR2 EKD. The CDR3 is CACDWGTWGTRQMFF. CDR3 nucleotide sequence: TGTGCCTGTGACTGGGGGACCTGGGGCACCCGACAGATGTTTTTC.

Note on this clone: TCRdb lists the protein of a much larger clone for this DNA, which differs at residue 11, so this is likely a read error; the protein given here is translated from the DNA itself. V usage is TRDV2 and J usage is TRDJ1, with TRDD3 matching over 11 bases. This CDR3 comprises 13 residues. Germline-derived CDR1 and CDR2 are GEAIGNYY and EKD. CDR3 in DNA: TGTGCCTGTGACACTGGGGGATACGATAAACACATCTTT. It encodes CACDTGGYDKHIF.

On this clone: One junction end does not reproduce the germline sequence, and a read error may be involved. The sample contains more than one DNA sequence encoding this CDR3. The chain carries TRDV2 and TRDJ1; TRDD3 is a possible D gene (5 bases). This CDR3 spans 15 amino acids. The germline V gene encodes CDR1 GEAIGNYY and CDR2 EKD. For the CDR3, the DNA is TGTGCCTGTGACACCGTAGGGGACCACACCGATAAGCTCATCTTT. Its protein product is CACDTVGDHTDKLIF.

With respect to this clone: At residue 8, the TCRdb amino acid sequence and the translated nucleotide sequence differ, so the protein here is the DNA translation. The chain couples TRDV2 to TRDJ3, with 7 bases lining up with TRDD3. V shed 3 bases, J shed 0 bases, and the junction held 4 bases outside the gene matches. This CDR3 contains 17 residues. The germline V gene encodes CDR1 GEAIGNYY and CDR2 EKD. CDR3 region: CACDPTGASWDTRQMFF. DNA of the CDR3: TGTGCCTGTGACCCCACTGGGGCCTCCTGGGACACCCGACAGATGTTTTTC.

About this clone itself: This may stem from a read error, because a much larger clone lies one nucleotide away. The V call is TRDV2, the J call TRDJ3; D may be TRDD3 (5 bases). The J gene is not listed in TCRdb, so it was assigned here from a DNA match to germline. This CDR3 has 20 residues. Trimming took 0 bases from V and 0 from J, leaving 17 bases between them. The germline gives CDR1 GEAIGNYY, CDR2 EKD. CDR3 DNA sequence: TGTGCCTGTGACACCGTACGGGGGGTCCTCTCCTCCTGGGACACCCGACAGATGTTTTTC. Protein: CACDTVRGVLSSWDTRQMFF.

As concerns this clone: A read error likely explains why the TCRdb protein, taken from a much larger clone, differs from this DNA's translation at residue 11; the protein shown is translated from the DNA. The rearrangement joins TRDV2 to TRDJ3; 11 bases agree with TRDD3. The CDR3 covers 18 residues. Germline-derived CDR1 and CDR2 are GEAIGNYY and EKD. Here the CDR3 DNA reads TGTGCCTGTGACACTCTGGGGGATACTTCCTGTGACACCCGACAGATGTTTTTC. This sequence encodes CACDTLGDTSCDTRQMFF.

Worth noting for this clone: This clone may be a read error of a much larger clone one base away. V gene TRDV2 combines with J gene TRDJ3; TRDD3 aligns across 12 bases. Looked up from germline, CDR1 is GEAIGNYY and CDR2 is EKD. The CDR3 loop spans 19 amino acids. The CDR3 loop is CACDRLGDTPPWGTRQMFF. The CDR3 coding sequence is TGTGCCTGTGACAGGCTGGGGGATACGCCTCCCTGGGGCACCCGACAGATGTTTTTC.

This clone was detected a few times. The gene calls are TRDV2 and TRDJ1, with TRDD3 matching over 11 bases. Unmatched junction bases numbered 3, after V lost 2 bases and J lost 2 bases. The CDR3 sequence is 15 residues long. Germline values: CDR1 GEAIGNYY, CDR2 EKD. For the CDR3, the DNA is TGTGCCTGTGACATACTGGGGGATAGAACCGATAAACTCATCTTT. Translating it yields CACDILGDRTDKLIF.

In regard to this clone: A far larger clone is one nucleotide away, so this likely arose from a read error. The V call is TRDV2, the J call TRDJ3, with no clear D. The V gene's germline CDR1 is GEAIGNYY and CDR2 EKD. The CDR3 covers 18 residues. The CDR3 protein is CACDAVLSSSRDTRQMFF. CDR3 DNA: TGTGCCTGTGACGCCGTACTAAGCAGCTCCCGGGACACCCGACAGATGTTTTTC.

This clone was recorded a few times. The CDR3 nucleotides are TGTGCCTGTGACACGTGGGATACTCGAAGCTCCTGGGACACCCGACAGATGTTTTTC. It encodes CACDTWDTRSSWDTRQMFF. V usage is TRDV2 and J usage is TRDJ3, with 7 bases identical to TRDD3. The V segment lost 1 base and the J segment 0 bases; nucleotides outside the gene matches: 8. CDR1 and CDR2 from the germline V gene are GEAIGNYY and EKD. The CDR3 loop spans 19 amino acids.

A remark on this clone: The same CDR3 arises from other DNA sequences in this sample as well. This chain uses TRDV2 with TRDJ1; 11 nucleotides align to TRDD3. Germline assignment: CDR1 GEAIGNYY and CDR2 EKD. The trim removed 0 bases at V and 3 bases at J, leaving 20 bases unmatched. The CDR3 is 21 residues long. CDR3 sequence (DNA): TGTGCCTGTGACACCGTGGCTGGGGGATACAAGAACGCGTCTGATCCCGATAAACTCATCTTT. Translating gives CACDTVAGGYKNASDPDKLIF.

This clone counts as medium-sized. The same CDR3 arises from other DNA sequences in this sample as well. The J gene is TRDJ3, the V gene TRDV2, with 9 bases aligning to TRDD3. CDR1 GEAIGNYY and CDR2 EKD come from the germline V gene. The CDR3 sequence is 17 residues long. Trimming cost V 3 bases and J 1 base; bases outside gene matches: 3. CDR3: CACDPTGGSWDTRQMFF. The CDR3 DNA reads TGTGCCTGTGACCCTACTGGGGGATCCTGGGACACCCGACAGATGTTTTTC.

A few counts support this clone. The chain employs TRDV2 and TRDJ3; 13 bases line up with TRDD3. Trimming at V came to 2 bases and at J to 3 bases, leaving 9 bases not matched to a gene. CDR1 and CDR2 from the germline V gene are GEAIGNYY and EKD. The CDR3 extends over 20 amino acids. CDR3 region: CACDNLLGDTQHWDTRQMFF. The CDR3 region has the DNA TGTGCCTGTGACAATCTACTGGGGGATACGCAACACTGGGACACCCGACAGATGTTTTTC.

On this clone itself: This DNA's translation differs at residue 9 from TCRdb's protein, which comes from a much larger clone; a read error is likely, and the protein shown is translated from the DNA. The genes are TRDV2 and TRDJ2; maybe TRDD3 (6 bases). This CDR3 is 18 amino acids long. The germline V gene has CDR1 GEAIGNYY and CDR2 EKD. V was pared by 3 bases and J by 3 bases, with 22 bases between. CDR3 DNA: TGTGCCTGTGACCAGATTCCTGGGGTATACGCCCTGACAGCACAACTCTTCTTT. Translated, it gives CACDQIPGVYALTAQLFF.

To note about this clone: Its ends do not fully match the called genes, so a read error is possible. The rearrangement uses TRDV2 and TRDJ3; tentatively, D is TRDD3 (8 bases). This CDR3 contains 18 residues. The germline V gene has CDR1 GEAIGNYY and CDR2 EKD. The CDR3 region is CACDTYWGPSWDTRQVFF. CDR3 nucleotide sequence: TGTGCCTGTGACACGTACTGGGGGCCTTCCTGGGACACCCGACAGGTGTTTTTC.

Sample share makes this clone medium-sized. The chain is built from TRDV2 and TRDJ3; 9 positions match TRDD3. CDR3 length: 18 residues. V dropped 2 bases and J dropped 0; count of bases not matched to a gene: 4. Germline values: CDR1 GEAIGNYY, CDR2 EKD. CDR3 DNA: TGTGCCTGTGACATACTGGGGGACCCCTCCTGGGACACCCGACAGATGTTTTTC. It is translated as CACDILGDPSWDTRQMFF.

This clone has a handful of counts. It may be a read error: a sequence one base away is much more abundant. Other DNA sequences in the sample encode the same CDR3. The CDR3 loop is CACDTWGIRGDKLIF. CDR3 in DNA: TGTGCCTGCGACACCTGGGGGATACGAGGCGATAAACTCATCTTT. V is TRDV2 and J is TRDJ1; 12 nucleotides agree with TRDD3. Germline V gives CDR1 GEAIGNYY, CDR2 EKD. The CDR3 covers 15 residues.

This clone has a handful of counts. V gene TRDV2 combines with J gene TRDJ1, with TRDD3 matching over 7 bases. Trimming at V came to 2 bases and at J to 3 bases, leaving 11 bases not matched to a gene. The germline V gene encodes CDR1 GEAIGNYY and CDR2 EKD. The CDR3 spans 16 residues. CDR3 bases: TGTGCCTGTGACAAACTGGGGTATACGCTTCCCGATAAACTCATCTTT. Translating it yields CACDKLGYTLPDKLIF.

By proportion, this clone is medium-sized. V usage is TRDV2 and J usage is TRDJ3; 10 bases match TRDD3. The CDR3 runs to 17 residues. Trimming removed 0 bases from V and 2 bases from J; junction bases left unmatched: 0. Germline V gives CDR1 GEAIGNYY, CDR2 EKD. The CDR3, as DNA: TGTGCCTGTGACACCTGGGGGATACCCTGGGACACCCGACAGATGTTTTTC. Its translation is CACDTWGIPWDTRQMFF.

This clone was counted only a few times. A far larger clone is only one base removed, so a read error is likely. In the same sample, other DNA sequences code for this CDR3. This sequence joins TRDV2 and TRDJ1; a weak D match, TRDD3 (5 bases). This CDR3 has 15 amino acids. Trimming removed 3 bases at V and 7 bases at J, with 20 bases between. Germline V CDR1 and CDR2: GEAIGNYY, EKD. DNA of the CDR3: TGTGCCTGTGACGCATTGGGGCTCCAATCCGGTAAACTCATCTTT. Its protein product is CACDALGLQSGKLIF.